What follows is one TCR beta chain and its context. Its antigen is still unknown. This specimen belongs to a study of cytomegalovirus exposure and HLA in healthy donors. Broader study findings: The tendency of first-cohort TCR clusters to co-occur in the 120 validation repertoires was the finding of a later analysis. Per published reports, the classifier diagnosed cytomegalovirus status with high specificity and sensitivity. The listing of 150 to 200 TCR beta chains classed them as cytomegalovirus-associated.

Here immunoSEQ multiplex PCR was the method, and the copy in TCRdb shows in-frame clones only, minus some. The sample includes approximately 300,000 clones, more than 80% of them seen just once. This CDR3 has 12 amino acids. Between the trimmed V and J ends, which lost 7 bases and 2 bases, there was a span of 8 bases. From germline, CDR1 is MGHDK and CDR2 SYGVNS. While the first cohort had hundreds of subjects, the donors belonged to the separate validation cohort of more than 95 subjects. The origin of this receptor is a woman aged 18-29 years in good health and CMV-seronegative. This chain links TRBV25-1 with TRBJ1-1; no definite D call. What was sequenced was PBMCs. The CDR3 nucleotides are TGTGCCAGCACGTCCTTAAACACTGAAGCTTTCTTT. Translating it yields CASTSLNTEAFF.